The sequence of this TCR beta chain was determined in a study of cytomegalovirus exposure and HLA in healthy donors. Whole-study results and caveats: The study found most TCR sequences rare, yet found some public TCRs in many donors.

Per germline, CDR1 LNHDA and CDR2 SQIVND (reference sequence). The CDR3 is 14 amino acids. Trimming removed 4 bases from V and 6 bases from J; junction bases left unmatched: 4. PCR used 60 Vbeta primers and 13 Jbeta primers. The assay was immunoSEQ multiplex PCR, and TCRdb's table has in-frame clones only and misses some. The sample holds 200,000 to 250,000 clones, about 80% seen once. Comments on this clone: The antigen is undetermined.

The source of this sequence is a man between 18 and 35 years old in good health and CMV-seronegative. This rearrangement joins TRBV19 to TRBJ2-2, with 8 bases aligning to TRBD1. What was sequenced was PBMCs. The CDR3 spells CASSTPTGAGELFF. The CDR3 DNA follows: TGTGCCAGTAGTACCCCGACAGGGGCCGGGGAGCTGTTTTTT.